The clone carrying this T cell receptor (beta chain) has a handful of counts. As yet, its antigen is unknown. V gave up 0 bases and J gave up 7 bases; unmatched junction bases: 10. The CDR3 is 15 amino acids. CDR1 is SGHRS and CDR2 is YFSETQ in the germline V gene. Based on CD45RO/CCR7/CD25/CD127/CD95/CD27, CD4+ regulatory, stem cell-like memory, naive and central memory cells were sorted. The data derive from a study of beta chain features in type 1 diabetes. Study-wide findings and caveats: TCRB CDR3 length was moderately but significantly reduced in all four CD4+ subsets of Type 1 diabetes patients. Here, the possible influence of HLA type (on TCRB rearrangement) remained unresolved.

Sequenced material consisted of expressed TCRB transcripts (all of the isolated RNA was reverse transcribed). TCRdb's copy holds only in-frame clones and misses some; the assay was immunoSEQ multiplex PCR. The data show about 190,000 clones, approximately 7.8% seen once. The source material was central memory CD4+ T cells from blood. The receptor comes from a woman between 40 and 50 years old with type 1 diabetes. The chain recombines TRBV5-1 with TRBJ2-7; 7 bases line up with TRBD1. This CDR3 reads CASSLVGTVTGEQYF. CDR3 DNA: TGCGCCAGCAGCTTGGTTGGGACAGTTACGGGAGAGCAGTACTTC.